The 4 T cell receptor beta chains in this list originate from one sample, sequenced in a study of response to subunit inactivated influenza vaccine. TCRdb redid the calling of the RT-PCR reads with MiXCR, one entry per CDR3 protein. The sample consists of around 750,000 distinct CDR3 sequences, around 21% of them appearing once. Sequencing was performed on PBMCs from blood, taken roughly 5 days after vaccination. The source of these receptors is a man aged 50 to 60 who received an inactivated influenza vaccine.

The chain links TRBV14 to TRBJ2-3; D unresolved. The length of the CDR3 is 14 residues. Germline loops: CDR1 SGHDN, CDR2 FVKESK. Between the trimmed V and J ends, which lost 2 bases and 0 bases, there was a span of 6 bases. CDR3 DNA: TGTGCCAGCAGCCAAATTCAAAGCACAGATACGCAGTATTTT. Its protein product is CASSQIQSTDTQYF.

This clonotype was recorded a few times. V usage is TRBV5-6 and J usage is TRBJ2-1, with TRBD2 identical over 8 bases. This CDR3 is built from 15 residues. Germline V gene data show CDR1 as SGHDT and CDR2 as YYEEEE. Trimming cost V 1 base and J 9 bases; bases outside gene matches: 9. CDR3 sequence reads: CASSLMTSGSGEQFF. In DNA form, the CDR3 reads TGTGCCAGCAGCTTGATGACGAGCGGGAGCGGTGAGCAGTTCTTC. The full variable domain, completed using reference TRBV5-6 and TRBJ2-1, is DAGVTQSPTHLIKTRGQQVTLRCSPKSGHDTVSWYQQALGQGPQFIFQYYEEEERQRGNFPDRFSGHQFPNYSSELNVNALLLGDSALYLCASSLMTSGSGEQFFGPGTRLTVL.

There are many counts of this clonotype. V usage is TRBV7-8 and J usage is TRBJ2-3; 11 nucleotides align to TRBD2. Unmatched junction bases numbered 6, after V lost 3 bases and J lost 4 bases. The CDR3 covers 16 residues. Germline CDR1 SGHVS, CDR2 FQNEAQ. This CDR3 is CASSFLAGGSSDTQYF. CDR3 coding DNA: TGTGCCAGCAGCTTCTTAGCGGGAGGGTCGTCAGATACGCAGTATTTT.

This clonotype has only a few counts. Written as DNA, the CDR3 is TGCAGTGCTAGTCAAAACAGGGTTAGGACTGAAGCTTTCTTT. Amino acid sequence: CSASQNRVRTEAFF. V is TRBV20-1 and J is TRBJ1-1, with a weak D call TRBD1 (6 bases). This CDR3 comprises 14 residues. With 3 bases removed from V and 5 bases from J, the gap between germline ends came to 16 bases. CDR1 is DFQATT and CDR2 is SNEGSKA in the germline V gene (reference sequence).